A selection of T cell receptor beta chains follows, all from one sample in a study of blood T cell repertoires in COVID-19. Assay used: immunoSEQ multiplex PCR; TCRdb lists only in-frame clones, some missing. This sample has some 200,000 clones, with approximately 78% found just once. The specimen was PBMCs or T cells enriched from blood (not recorded which). Receptor source: a man aged 40-55 years who had recovered from COVID-19. The CDR3 runs from the conserved cysteine through the conserved F or W. Fields, in order: D gene, clone size, V gene, J gene, CDR3 protein, CDR3 DNA. D genes are given only for firm matches. For some rows the clone size is stated as once, few or many, or as a class when expanded; others skip it.

.	once	TRBV7-8	TRBJ2-1	CASSLATYNEQFF	TGTGCCAGCAGCTTAGCCACCTACAATGAGCAGTTCTTC
.	.	TRBV7-9	TRBJ1-2	CASSQGGQGMFNYGYTF	TGTGCCAGCAGCCAGGGAGGGCAGGGCATGTTCAACTATGGCTACACCTTC
.	.	TRBV3-1/TRBV3-2	TRBJ2-1	CASSPGLRGEQFF	TGTGCCAGCAGCCCAGGACTAAGGGGTGAGCAGTTCTTC
.	.	TRBV7-9	TRBJ1-2	CASSLSGGDTNYGYTF	TGTGCCAGCAGCTTAAGCGGGGGGGACACTAACTATGGCTACACCTTC
.	.	TRBV7-9	TRBJ1-2	CAQAPRELVYGYTF	TGTGCCCAAGCCCCCCGGGAGTTAGTGTATGGCTACACCTTC
.	.	TRBV5-1	TRBJ1-1	CASSLQAFF	TGCGCCAGCAGCCTACAAGCTTTCTTT
.	once	TRBV5-1	TRBJ1-1	CASSFGGRMNTEAFF	TGCGCCAGCAGCTTCGGGGGGCGCATGAACACTGAAGCTTTCTTT
TRBD1	few	TRBV2	TRBJ1-5	CASSGSTGGMNQPQHF	TGTGCCAGCAGTGGATCGACAGGGGGCATGAATCAGCCCCAGCATTTT
.	.	TRBV20-1	TRBJ2-7	CSARLNYEQYF	TGCAGTGCTAGACTAAACTACGAGCAGTACTTC
.	.	TRBV7-3	TRBJ1-2	CASSSGGQGEGYTF	TGTGCCAGCAGCTCCGGGGGGCAGGGAGAAGGCTACACCTTC
.	.	TRBV6-5	TRBJ1-6	CASSFGVPYNSPLHF	TGTGCCAGCAGCTTCGGGGTCCCCTATAATTCACCCCTCCACTTT
TRBD1	.	TRBV4-1	TRBJ2-1	CASSQGTGNMEVQFF	TGCGCCAGCAGCCAAGGGACAGGGAACATGGAGGTGCAGTTCTTC
.	.	TRBV11-2	TRBJ1-1	CASSLFPGNTEAFF	TGTGCCAGCAGCTTATTCCCGGGAAACACTGAAGCTTTCTTT
.	once	TRBV27	TRBJ1-1	CASRLGPNRMAGATEAFF	TGTGCCAGCAGATTGGGCCCTAATAGGATGGCAGGGGCCACTGAAGCTTTCTTT
.	once	TRBV7-2	TRBJ1-2	CASGAQLNYGYTF	TGTGCCAGCGGGGCACAGCTTAACTATGGCTACACCTTC
.	once	TRBV2	TRBJ1-2	CASRWGDQNYGYTF	TGTGCCAGCAGATGGGGGGACCAAAACTATGGCTACACCTTC
.	.	TRBV30	TRBJ1-4	CAWGTPPNEKLFF	TGTGCCTGGGGGACACCACCTAATGAAAAACTGTTTTTT
TRBD1	.	TRBV11-2	TRBJ2-5	CASSLEPGGVETQYF	TGTGCCAGCAGCTTAGAGCCAGGGGGCGTAGAGACCCAGTACTTC